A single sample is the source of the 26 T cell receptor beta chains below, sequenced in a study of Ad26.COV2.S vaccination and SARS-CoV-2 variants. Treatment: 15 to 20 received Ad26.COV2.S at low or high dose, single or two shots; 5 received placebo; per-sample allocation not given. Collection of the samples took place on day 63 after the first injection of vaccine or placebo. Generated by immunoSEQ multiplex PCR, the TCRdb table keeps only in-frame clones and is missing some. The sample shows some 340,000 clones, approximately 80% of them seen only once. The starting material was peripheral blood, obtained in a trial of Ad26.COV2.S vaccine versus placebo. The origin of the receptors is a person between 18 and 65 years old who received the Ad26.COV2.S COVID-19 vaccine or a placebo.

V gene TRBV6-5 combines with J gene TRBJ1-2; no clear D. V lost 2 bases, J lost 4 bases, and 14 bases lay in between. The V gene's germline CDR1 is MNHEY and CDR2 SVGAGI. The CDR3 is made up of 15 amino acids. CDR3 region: CASSYSGSVPYGYTF. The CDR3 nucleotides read TGTGCCAGCAGTTACAGCGGGTCCGTTCCCTATGGCTACACCTTC.

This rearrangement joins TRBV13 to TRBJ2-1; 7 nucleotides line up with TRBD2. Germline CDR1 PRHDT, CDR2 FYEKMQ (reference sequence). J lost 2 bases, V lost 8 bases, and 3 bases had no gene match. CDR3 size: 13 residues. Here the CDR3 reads CASGRGAYNEQFF. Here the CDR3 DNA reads TGTGCCAGCGGTCGGGGGGCCTACAATGAGCAGTTCTTC.

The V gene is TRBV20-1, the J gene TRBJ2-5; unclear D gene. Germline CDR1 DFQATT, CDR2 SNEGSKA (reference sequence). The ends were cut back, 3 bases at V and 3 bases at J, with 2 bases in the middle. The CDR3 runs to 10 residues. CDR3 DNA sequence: TGCAGTGCTAGTAAAGAGACCCAGTACTTC. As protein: CSASKETQYF.

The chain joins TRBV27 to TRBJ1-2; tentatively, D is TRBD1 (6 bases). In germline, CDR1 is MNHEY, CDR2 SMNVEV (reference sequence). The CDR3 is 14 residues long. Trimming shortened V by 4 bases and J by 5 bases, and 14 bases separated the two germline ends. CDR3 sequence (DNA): TGTGCCAGCAGTTCTCTGGTAGGGGGATATGGCTACACCTTC. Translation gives CASSSLVGGYGYTF.

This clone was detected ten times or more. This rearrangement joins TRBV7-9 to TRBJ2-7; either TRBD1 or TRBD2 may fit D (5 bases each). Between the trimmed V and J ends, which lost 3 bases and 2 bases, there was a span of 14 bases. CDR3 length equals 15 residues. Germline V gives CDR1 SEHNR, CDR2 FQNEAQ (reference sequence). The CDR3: CASSFGSGSTYEQYF. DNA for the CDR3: TGTGCCAGCAGCTTTGGGTCAGGGAGTACCTACGAGCAGTACTTC.

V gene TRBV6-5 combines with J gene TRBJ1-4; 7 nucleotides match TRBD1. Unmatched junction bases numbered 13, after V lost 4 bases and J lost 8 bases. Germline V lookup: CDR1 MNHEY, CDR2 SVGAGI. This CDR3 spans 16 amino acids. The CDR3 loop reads CASSFISGGGGEKLFF. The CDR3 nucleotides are TGTGCCAGCAGTTTTATTTCAGGGGGAGGTGGGGAAAAACTGTTTTTT.

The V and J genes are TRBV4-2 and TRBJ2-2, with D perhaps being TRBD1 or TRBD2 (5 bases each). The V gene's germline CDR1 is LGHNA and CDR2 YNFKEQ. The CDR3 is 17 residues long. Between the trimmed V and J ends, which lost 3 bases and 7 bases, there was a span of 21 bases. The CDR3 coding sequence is TGTGCCAGCAGCCATTCCCTTGGGGGAGCTCGCGTCGGGGAGCTGTTTTTT. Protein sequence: CASSHSLGGARVGELFF.

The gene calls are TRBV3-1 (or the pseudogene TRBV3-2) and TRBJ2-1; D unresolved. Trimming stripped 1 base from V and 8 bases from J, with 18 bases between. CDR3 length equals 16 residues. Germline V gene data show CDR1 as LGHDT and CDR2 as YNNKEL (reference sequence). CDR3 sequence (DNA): TGTGCCAGCAGCCAAGTTGGACCGGTTTTAGGCCATGAGCAGTTCTTC. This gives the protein CASSQVGPVLGHEQFF.

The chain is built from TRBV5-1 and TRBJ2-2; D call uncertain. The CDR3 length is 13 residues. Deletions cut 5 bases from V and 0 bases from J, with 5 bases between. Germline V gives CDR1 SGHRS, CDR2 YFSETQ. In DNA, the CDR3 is TGCGCCAGCAGGCCAGCGAACACCGGGGAGCTGTTTTTT. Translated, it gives CASRPANTGELFF.

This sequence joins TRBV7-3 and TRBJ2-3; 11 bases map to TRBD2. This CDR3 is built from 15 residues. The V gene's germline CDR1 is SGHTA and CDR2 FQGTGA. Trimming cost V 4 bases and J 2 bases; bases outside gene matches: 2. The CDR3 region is CASSYSGGATDTQYF. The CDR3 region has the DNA TGTGCCAGCAGCTATAGCGGGGGGGCCACAGATACGCAGTATTTT.

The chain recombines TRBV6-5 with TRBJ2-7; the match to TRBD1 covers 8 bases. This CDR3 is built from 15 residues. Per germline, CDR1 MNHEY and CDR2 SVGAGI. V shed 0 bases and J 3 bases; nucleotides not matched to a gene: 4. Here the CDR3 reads CASSYSTGALYEQYF. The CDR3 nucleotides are TGTGCCAGCAGTTACTCGACAGGGGCGCTCTACGAGCAGTACTTC.

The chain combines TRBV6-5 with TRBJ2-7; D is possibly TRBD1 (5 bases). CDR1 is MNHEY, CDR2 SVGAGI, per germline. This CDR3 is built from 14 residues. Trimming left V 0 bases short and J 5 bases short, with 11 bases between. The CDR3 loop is CASSYSASGNEQYF. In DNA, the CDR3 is TGTGCCAGCAGTTACTCGGCGTCAGGGAACGAGCAGTACTTC.

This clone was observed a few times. As DNA, the CDR3 is TGTGCCAGCAGCGTAGTGGCCAGTCGGAATTCACCCCTCCACTTT. Amino acid sequence: CASSVVASRNSPLHF. The chain employs TRBV9 and TRBJ1-6, with unresolved D. CDR3 length equals 15 residues. Germline V gene sequence: CDR1 SGDLS, CDR2 YYNGEE. V was trimmed by 0 bases and J by 7 bases, leaving 11 bases between them.

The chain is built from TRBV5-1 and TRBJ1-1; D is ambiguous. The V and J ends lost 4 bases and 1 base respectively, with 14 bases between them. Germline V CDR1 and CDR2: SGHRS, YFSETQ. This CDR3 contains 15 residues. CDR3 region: CASSTLLGQNTEAFF. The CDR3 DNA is TGCGCCAGCAGCACATTATTGGGCCAGAACACTGAAGCTTTCTTT.

CDR3: CASSSPTSNTEAFF. CDR3 coding DNA: TGTGCCAGCAGTAGTCCGACATCGAACACTGAAGCTTTCTTT. The chain uses TRBV5-5 and TRBJ1-1; D is unresolved. V was clipped by 5 bases and J by 1 base, with 12 bases between them. The CDR3 covers 14 residues. Germline V gene lookup returns CDR1 SGHKS and CDR2 YYEKEE (reference sequence).

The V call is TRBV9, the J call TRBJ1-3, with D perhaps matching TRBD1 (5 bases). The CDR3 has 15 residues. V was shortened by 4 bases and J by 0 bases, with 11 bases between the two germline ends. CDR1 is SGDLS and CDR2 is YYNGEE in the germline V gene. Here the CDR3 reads CASSPRGNSGNTIYF. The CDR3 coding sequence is TGTGCCAGCAGCCCGAGGGGCAACTCTGGAAACACCATATATTTT.

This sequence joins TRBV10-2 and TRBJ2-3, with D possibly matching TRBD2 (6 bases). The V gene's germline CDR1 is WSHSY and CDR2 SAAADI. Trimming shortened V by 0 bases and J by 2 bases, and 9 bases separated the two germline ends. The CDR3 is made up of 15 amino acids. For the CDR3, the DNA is TGCGCCAGCAGTGAGTCGGAGGGCTCCACAGATACGCAGTATTTT. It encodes CASSESEGSTDTQYF.

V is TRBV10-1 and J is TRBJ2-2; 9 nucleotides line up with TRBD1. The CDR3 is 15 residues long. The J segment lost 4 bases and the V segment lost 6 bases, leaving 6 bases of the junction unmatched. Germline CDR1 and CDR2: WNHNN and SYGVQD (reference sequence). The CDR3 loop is CASRPTDRGTGELFF. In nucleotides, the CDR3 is TGCGCCAGCAGGCCAACGGACAGGGGCACCGGGGAGCTGTTTTTT.

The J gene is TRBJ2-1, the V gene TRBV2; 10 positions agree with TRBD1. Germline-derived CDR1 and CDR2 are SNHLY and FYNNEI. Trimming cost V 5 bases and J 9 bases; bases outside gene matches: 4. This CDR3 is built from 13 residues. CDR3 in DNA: TGTGCCAGCAGTCGGGACAGGGGAGGTGAGCAGTTCTTC. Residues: CASSRDRGGEQFF.

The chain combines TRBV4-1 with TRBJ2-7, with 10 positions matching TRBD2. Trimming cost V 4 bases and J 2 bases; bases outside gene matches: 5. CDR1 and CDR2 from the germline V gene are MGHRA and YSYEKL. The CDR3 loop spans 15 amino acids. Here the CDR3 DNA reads TGCGCCAGCAGCCCAATAGCGGGGGGAACCTACGAGCAGTACTTC. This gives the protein CASSPIAGGTYEQYF.

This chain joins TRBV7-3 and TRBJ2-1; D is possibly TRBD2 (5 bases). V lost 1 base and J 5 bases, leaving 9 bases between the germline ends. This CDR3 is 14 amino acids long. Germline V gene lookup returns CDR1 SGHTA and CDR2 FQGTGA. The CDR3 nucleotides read TGTGCCAGCAGCTTAAGTGGGGAGAACAATGAGCAGTTCTTC. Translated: CASSLSGENNEQFF.

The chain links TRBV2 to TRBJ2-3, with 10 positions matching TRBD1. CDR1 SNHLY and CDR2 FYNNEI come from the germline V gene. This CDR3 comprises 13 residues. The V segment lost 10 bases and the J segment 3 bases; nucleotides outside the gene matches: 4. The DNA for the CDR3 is TGTGCCACTCCGGGACAGGGGACAGATACGCAGTATTTT. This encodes CATPGQGTDTQYF.

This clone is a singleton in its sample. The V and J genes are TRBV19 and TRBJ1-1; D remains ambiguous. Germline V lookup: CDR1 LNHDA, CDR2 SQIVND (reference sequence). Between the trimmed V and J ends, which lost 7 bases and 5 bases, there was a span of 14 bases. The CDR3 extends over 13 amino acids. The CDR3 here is CASIREGMTEAFF. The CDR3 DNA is TGTGCCAGTATAAGAGAGGGAATGACTGAAGCTTTCTTT.

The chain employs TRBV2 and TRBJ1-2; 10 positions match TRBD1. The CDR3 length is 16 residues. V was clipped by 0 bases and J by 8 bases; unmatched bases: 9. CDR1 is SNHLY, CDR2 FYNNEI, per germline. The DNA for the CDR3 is TGTGCCAGCAGTGAAGCGGGGAGACAGGGGGCGTGGGGCTACACCTTC. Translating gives CASSEAGRQGAWGYTF. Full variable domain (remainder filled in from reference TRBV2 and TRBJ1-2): EPEVTQTPSHQVTQMGQEVILRCVPISNHLYFYWYRQILGQKVEFLVSFYNNEISEKSEIFDDQFSVERPDGSNFTLKIRSTKLEDSAMYFCASSEAGRQGAWGYTFGSGTRLTVV.

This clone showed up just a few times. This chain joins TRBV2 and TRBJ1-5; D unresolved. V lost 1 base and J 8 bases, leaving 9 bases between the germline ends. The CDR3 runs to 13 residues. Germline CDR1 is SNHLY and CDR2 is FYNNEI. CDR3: CASSEGAREPQHF. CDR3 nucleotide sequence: TGTGCCAGCAGTGAAGGGGCCCGAGAGCCCCAGCATTTT. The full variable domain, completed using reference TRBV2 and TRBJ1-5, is EPEVTQTPSHQVTQMGQEVILRCVPISNHLYFYWYRQILGQKVEFLVSFYNNEISEKSEIFDDQFSVERPDGSNFTLKIRSTKLEDSAMYFCASSEGAREPQHFGDGTRLSIL.

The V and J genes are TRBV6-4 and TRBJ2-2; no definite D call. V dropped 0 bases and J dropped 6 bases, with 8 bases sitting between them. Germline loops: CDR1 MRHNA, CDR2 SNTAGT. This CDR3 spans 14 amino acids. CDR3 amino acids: CASSDSNSPGELFF. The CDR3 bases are TGTGCCAGCAGTGACTCGAATTCCCCCGGGGAGCTGTTTTTT.